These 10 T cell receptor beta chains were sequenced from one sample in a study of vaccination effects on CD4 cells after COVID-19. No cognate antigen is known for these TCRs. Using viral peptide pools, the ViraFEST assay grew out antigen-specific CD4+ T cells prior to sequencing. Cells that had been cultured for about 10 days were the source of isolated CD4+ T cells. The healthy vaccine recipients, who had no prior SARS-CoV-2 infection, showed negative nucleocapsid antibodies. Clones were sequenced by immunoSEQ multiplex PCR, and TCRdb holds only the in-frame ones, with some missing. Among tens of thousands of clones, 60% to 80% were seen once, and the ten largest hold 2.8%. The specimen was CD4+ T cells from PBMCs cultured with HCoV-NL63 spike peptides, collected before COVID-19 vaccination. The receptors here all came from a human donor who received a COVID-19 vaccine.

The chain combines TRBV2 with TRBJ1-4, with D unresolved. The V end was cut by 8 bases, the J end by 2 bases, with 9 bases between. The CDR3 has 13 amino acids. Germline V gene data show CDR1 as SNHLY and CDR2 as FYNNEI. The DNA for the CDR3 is TGTGCCAGCGCGCGGGCTACTAATGAAAAACTGTTTTTT. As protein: CASARATNEKLFF.

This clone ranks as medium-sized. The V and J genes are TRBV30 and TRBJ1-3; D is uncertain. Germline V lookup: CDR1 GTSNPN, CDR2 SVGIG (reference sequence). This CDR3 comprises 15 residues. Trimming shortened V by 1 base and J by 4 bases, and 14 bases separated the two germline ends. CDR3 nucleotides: TGTGCCTGGAGTGGTAACAGCCTTTCCGGAAACACCATATATTTT. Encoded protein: CAWSGNSLSGNTIYF.

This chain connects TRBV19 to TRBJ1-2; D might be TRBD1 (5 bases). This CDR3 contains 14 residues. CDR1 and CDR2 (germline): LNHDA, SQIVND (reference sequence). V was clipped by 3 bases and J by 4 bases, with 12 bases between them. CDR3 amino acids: CASSIAGVRYGYTF. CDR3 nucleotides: TGTGCCAGTAGTATCGCGGGGGTCCGCTATGGCTACACCTTC.

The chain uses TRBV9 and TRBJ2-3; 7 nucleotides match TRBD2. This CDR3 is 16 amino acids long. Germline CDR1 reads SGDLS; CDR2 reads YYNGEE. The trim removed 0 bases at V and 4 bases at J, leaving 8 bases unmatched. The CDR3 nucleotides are TGTGCCAGCAGCGTAGCCGGAGCGGGGATTGCAGATACGCAGTATTTT. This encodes CASSVAGAGIADTQYF.

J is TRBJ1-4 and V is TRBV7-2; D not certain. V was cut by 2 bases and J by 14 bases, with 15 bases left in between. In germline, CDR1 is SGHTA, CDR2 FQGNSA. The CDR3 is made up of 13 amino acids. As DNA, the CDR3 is TGTGCCAGCAGCTTAATCTCGATCCCCCGGCTGTTTTTT. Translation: CASSLISIPRLFF. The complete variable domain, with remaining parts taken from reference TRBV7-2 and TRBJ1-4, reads GAGVSQSPSNKVTEKGKDVELRCDPISGHTALYWYRQSLGQGLEFLIYFQGNSAPDKSGLPSDRFSAERTGGSVSTLTIQRTQQEDSAVYLCASSLISIPRLFFGSGTQLSVL.

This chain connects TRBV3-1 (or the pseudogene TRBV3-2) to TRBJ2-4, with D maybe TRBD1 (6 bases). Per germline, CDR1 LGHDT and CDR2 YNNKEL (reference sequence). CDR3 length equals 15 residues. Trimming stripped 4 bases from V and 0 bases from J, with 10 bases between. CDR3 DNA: TGTGCCAGCAGCCTGGGGACATTAGCCAAAAACATTCAGTACTTC. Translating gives CASSLGTLAKNIQYF.

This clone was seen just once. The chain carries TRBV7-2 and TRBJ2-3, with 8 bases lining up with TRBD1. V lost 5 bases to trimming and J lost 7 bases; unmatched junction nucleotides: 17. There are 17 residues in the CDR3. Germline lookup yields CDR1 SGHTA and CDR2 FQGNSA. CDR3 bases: TGTGCCAGCAGCACCAGGACAGGGCTGGATTTCGAAAATACGCAGTATTTT. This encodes CASSTRTGLDFENTQYF.

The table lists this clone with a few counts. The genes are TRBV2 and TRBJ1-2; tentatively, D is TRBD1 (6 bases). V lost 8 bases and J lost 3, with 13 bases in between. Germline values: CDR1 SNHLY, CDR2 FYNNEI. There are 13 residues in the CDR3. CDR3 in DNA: TGTGCCAGCTTGACAGGCATCTACTATGGCTACACCTTC. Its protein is CASLTGIYYGYTF. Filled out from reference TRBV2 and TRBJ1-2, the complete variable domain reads EPEVTQTPSHQVTQMGQEVILRCVPISNHLYFYWYRQILGQKVEFLVSFYNNEISEKSEIFDDQFSVERPDGSNFTLKIRSTKLEDSAMYFCASLTGIYYGYTFGSGTRLTVV.

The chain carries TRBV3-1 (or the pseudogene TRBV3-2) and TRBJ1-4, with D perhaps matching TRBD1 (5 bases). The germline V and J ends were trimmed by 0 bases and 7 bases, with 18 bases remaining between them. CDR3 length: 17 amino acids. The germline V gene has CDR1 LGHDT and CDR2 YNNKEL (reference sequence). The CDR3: CASSQDLGAGWREKLFF. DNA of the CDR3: TGTGCCAGCAGCCAAGATCTTGGCGCAGGGTGGCGTGAAAAACTGTTTTTT.

The CDR3 DNA follows: TGCAGTGCTAGTGGTGACCAGGGGGTAGCGAACACCGGGGAGCTGTTTTTT. It encodes CSASGDQGVANTGELFF. The V and J genes are TRBV20-1 and TRBJ2-2, with TRBD1 matching 7 bases. V shed 3 bases and J 0 bases; nucleotides not matched to a gene: 10. This CDR3 region has 17 residues. Germline-derived CDR1 and CDR2 are DFQATT and SNEGSKA (reference sequence).